This T cell receptor beta chain was captured by sequencing in a study of graft-versus-host responses after intestinal transplantation. This table comes from immunoSEQ multiplex PCR, and its TCRdb copy is limited to in-frame clones, with some not included. Here the sample spans approximately 9,800 clones, roughly 29% being singletons. Irradiated, violet-dye-labeled stimulator cells, roughly 200,000 in number, were plated with roughly 200,000 CFSE-labeled responder cells. Study findings and constraints: The study found high graft-versus-host to host-versus-graft clonal ratios in allografts of patients with graft-donor T cell macrochimerism.

V trimming: 5 bases; J trimming: 4 bases; junction bases outside the gene matches: 7. The germline V gene encodes CDR1 SGDLS and CDR2 YYNGEE. The CDR3 is 15 residues long. V and J are TRBV9 and TRBJ2-1; TRBD2 aligns across 9 bases. The sequence derives from a human patient who was an organ donor for intestinal transplantation. The sequencing used alloreactive CD4+ T cells from a mixed lymphocyte reaction culture, collected before transplantation. Subset in this sample: CFSE-low proliferating T cells sorted from roughly 6-day pre-transplant mixed lymphocyte reaction (GvH or HvG direction). The CDR3 spells CASSQRGVWYNEQFF. CDR3 DNA: TGTGCCAGCAGTCAGCGGGGGGTTTGGTACAATGAGCAGTTCTTC. Drawing the rest from reference TRBV9 and TRBJ2-1, the complete variable domain is DSGVTQTPKHLITATGQRVTLRCSPRSGDLSVYWYQQSLDQGLQFLIQYYNGEERAKGNILERFSAQQFPDLHSELNLSSLELGDSALYFCASSQRGVWYNEQFFGPGTRLTVL.